The 9 T cell receptor beta chains reported below all come from one sample, sequenced in a study of vaccination effects on CD4 cells after COVID-19. Sequencing followed a ViraFEST assay step that expanded antigen-specific CD4+ T cells with viral peptide pools. Investigators separated out CD4+ T cells once around 11 days of culture had passed. No vaccinee had earlier SARS-CoV-2 infection, and nucleocapsid antibodies were negative. Clones were sequenced by immunoSEQ multiplex PCR, and TCRdb holds only the in-frame ones, with some missing. The sample holds 35,000 to 50,000 clones, under 85% seen once. No antigen is known for these receptors. The sample in question was CD4+ T cells from PBMCs cultured with HCoV-NL63 spike peptides, obtained before COVID-19 vaccination. The receptors derive from a human donor who received a COVID-19 vaccine.

V and J are TRBV6-5 and TRBJ1-2; weak D call: TRBD1 (6 bases). The germline V and J ends were trimmed by 2 bases and 4 bases, with 14 bases remaining between them. CDR1 MNHEY and CDR2 SVGAGI come from the germline V gene. The CDR3 is 15 amino acids. Here the CDR3 DNA reads TGTGCCAGCAGTTACCGCCGGACAGTCAGCTATGGCTACACCTTC. It is translated as CASSYRRTVSYGYTF.

In this sample, this clone turned up a few times. V is TRBV3-1 (or the pseudogene TRBV3-2) and J is TRBJ1-5; D uncertain. Trimming took 7 bases from V and 3 from J, leaving 13 bases between them. Looked up from germline, CDR1 is LGHDT and CDR2 is YNNKEL (reference sequence). The CDR3 contains 14 residues. Written as DNA, the CDR3 is TGTGCCAGCAATAGTGGCGGGATCAATCAGCCCCAGCATTTT. Amino acids: CASNSGGINQPQHF.

V usage is TRBV5-1 and J usage is TRBJ2-1; 8 nucleotides align to TRBD1. The J segment lost 4 bases and the V segment lost 4 bases, leaving 10 bases of the junction unmatched. This CDR3 has 16 residues. Germline lookup yields CDR1 SGHRS and CDR2 YFSETQ. The CDR3 sequence is CASSPTGQGFYNEQFF. CDR3 nucleotide sequence: TGCGCCAGCAGCCCGACCGGACAGGGCTTTTACAATGAGCAGTTCTTC.

J is TRBJ2-1 and V is TRBV7-3, with 10 positions matching TRBD2. Germline V CDR1 and CDR2: SGHTA, FQGTGA. CDR3 size: 17 residues. V shed 2 bases, J shed 4 bases, and the junction held 8 bases outside the gene matches. CDR3: CASSLQYTSGAYNEQFF. DNA for the CDR3: TGTGCCAGCAGCTTACAGTATACTAGCGGGGCTTACAATGAGCAGTTCTTC.

The chain uses TRBV28 and TRBJ2-1; D is possibly TRBD2 (5 bases). V lost 7 bases and J lost 5, with 21 bases in between. Germline CDR1 and CDR2: MDHEN and SYDVKM. This CDR3 contains 16 residues. The CDR3 region has the DNA TGTGCCAGCAAGTTCCCAGGACGGGAATTCAACAATGAGCAGTTCTTC. It is translated as CASKFPGREFNNEQFF. The complete variable domain, with remaining parts taken from reference TRBV28 and TRBJ2-1, reads DVKVTQSSRYLVKRTGEKVFLECVQDMDHENMFWYRQDPGLGLRLIYFSYDVKMKEKGDIPEGYSVSREKKERFSLILESASTNQTSMYLCASKFPGREFNNEQFFGPGTRLTVL.

This clone was seen more than once but under ten times. The chain uses TRBV10-1 and TRBJ2-2, with D uncertain. Germline V lookup: CDR1 WNHNN, CDR2 SYGVQD (reference sequence). V lost 4 bases and J 6 bases, leaving 9 bases between the germline ends. The CDR3 contains 13 residues. CDR3 sequence reads: CASSAGTAGELFF. CDR3 DNA sequence: TGCGCCAGCAGTGCGGGTACGGCCGGGGAGCTGTTTTTT.

This clone has only a few counts. The rearrangement joins TRBV18 to TRBJ1-2; a possible D gene is TRBD1 (6 bases). Germline V lookup: CDR1 KGHSH, CDR2 LQKENI. The CDR3 totals 14 residues. V was clipped by 3 bases and J by 2 bases, with 10 bases between them. CDR3 DNA: TGTGCCAGCTCACCGAGGACAGAGAACTATGGCTACACCTTC. Residues: CASSPRTENYGYTF.

This clone was counted a few times. The chain is built from TRBV25-1 and TRBJ2-5; 8 bases fit TRBD1. The CDR3 totals 13 residues. Germline lookup yields CDR1 MGHDK and CDR2 SYGVNS. V shed 4 bases, J shed 2 bases, and the junction held 0 bases outside the gene matches. CDR3 sequence (DNA): TGTGCCAGCAGTGGGACAGGGCAAGAGACCCAGTACTTC. Protein product: CASSGTGQETQYF. The full variable domain, with the rest looked up from reference TRBV25-1 and TRBJ2-5, is EADIYQTPRYLVIGTGKKITLECSQTMGHDKMYWYQQDPGMELHLIHYSYGVNSTEKGDLSSESTVSRIRTEHFPLTLESARPSHTSQYLCASSGTGQETQYFGPGTRLLVL.

The V call is TRBV7-2, the J call TRBJ2-2; D is unclear. Trimming took 5 bases from V and 7 from J, leaving 23 bases between them. Germline CDR1 and CDR2: SGHTA and FQGNSA. The CDR3 contains 17 residues. CDR3 sequence (DNA): TGTGCCAGCAGCCAAAAGGGAAGTATGGTGGTCGTCGGGGAGCTGTTTTTT. Residues: CASSQKGSMVVVGELFF. Full variable domain (outside the CDR3, taken from reference TRBV7-2 and TRBJ2-2): GAGVSQSPSNKVTEKGKDVELRCDPISGHTALYWYRQSLGQGLEFLIYFQGNSAPDKSGLPSDRFSAERTGGSVSTLTIQRTQQEDSAVYLCASSQKGSMVVVGELFFGEGSRLTVL.